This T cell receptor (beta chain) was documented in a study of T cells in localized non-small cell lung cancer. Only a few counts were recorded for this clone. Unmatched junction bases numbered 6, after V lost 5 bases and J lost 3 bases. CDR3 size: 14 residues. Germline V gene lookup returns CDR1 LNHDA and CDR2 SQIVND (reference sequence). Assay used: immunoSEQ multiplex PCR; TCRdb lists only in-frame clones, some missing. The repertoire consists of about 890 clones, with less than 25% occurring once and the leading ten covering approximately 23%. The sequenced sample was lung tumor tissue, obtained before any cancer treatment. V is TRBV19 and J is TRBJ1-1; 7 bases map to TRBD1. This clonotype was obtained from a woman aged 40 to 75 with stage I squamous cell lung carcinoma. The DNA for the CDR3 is TGTGCCAGTAGTGACGGGACAGACTACACTGAAGCTTTCTTT. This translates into CASSDGTDYTEAFF. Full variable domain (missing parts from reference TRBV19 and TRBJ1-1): DGGITQSPKYLFRKEGQNVTLSCEQNLNHDAMYWYRQDPGQGLRLIYYSQIVNDFQKGDIAEGYSVSREKKESFPLTVTSAQKNPTAFYLCASSDGTDYTEAFFGQGTRLTVV.